The 19 T cell receptor beta chains below all came from one sample that was sequenced in a study of blood T cell repertoires in COVID-19. Profiled with immunoSEQ multiplex PCR; TCRdb holds only in-frame clones, not every one. The table includes 200,000 to 250,000 clones, 86% detected once. The source material was peripheral blood. Receptors originate from a woman under 40 who had recovered from COVID-19.

The genes are TRBV9 and TRBJ2-1; D possibly corresponds to TRBD2 (7 bases). The CDR3 loop spans 18 amino acids. Trimming removed 1 base at V and 0 bases at J, with 17 bases between. Looked up from germline, CDR1 is SGDLS and CDR2 is YYNGEE. The CDR3 protein is CASSVRGGGLSSYNEQFF. CDR3 nucleotide sequence: TGTGCCAGCAGCGTAAGGGGAGGGGGACTTAGCTCCTACAATGAGCAGTTCTTC. Full variable domain (missing parts from reference TRBV9 and TRBJ2-1): DSGVTQTPKHLITATGQRVTLRCSPRSGDLSVYWYQQSLDQGLQFLIQYYNGEERAKGNILERFSAQQFPDLHSELNLSSLELGDSALYFCASSVRGGGLSSYNEQFFGPGTRLTVL.

The genes are TRBV7-2 and TRBJ2-7, with 9 bases lining up with TRBD1. Germline-derived CDR1 and CDR2 are SGHTA and FQGNSA. The V and J ends lost 1 base and 2 bases, in that order; junction bases with no gene match: 6. This CDR3 has 16 amino acids. The CDR3 is CASSLVGQGLTYEQYF. As DNA, the CDR3 is TGTGCCAGCAGCTTAGTGGGACAGGGCTTAACCTACGAGCAGTACTTC. Using reference TRBV7-2 and TRBJ2-7 for the parts outside the CDR3, the full variable domain is GAGVSQSPSNKVTEKGKDVELRCDPISGHTALYWYRQSLGQGLEFLIYFQGNSAPDKSGLPSDRFSAERTGGSVSTLTIQRTQQEDSAVYLCASSLVGQGLTYEQYFGPGTRLTVT.

About this clone: The same CDR3 can be traced to other DNA sequences in this sample. The CDR3 DNA is TGTGCCAGCAGCGTAGCCGGGACTCCCTACGAGCAGTACTTC. Encoded protein: CASSVAGTPYEQYF. V gene TRBV9 combines with J gene TRBJ2-7; a possible D gene is TRBD2 (6 bases). CDR3 length equals 14 residues. Germline CDR1 SGDLS, CDR2 YYNGEE. The V end lost 0 bases, the J end lost 2 bases, and 9 bases lay between the germline ends.

This clone has only one observation. The chain combines TRBV6-5 with TRBJ2-5; the D gene is possibly TRBD2 (7 bases). Germline CDR1 is MNHEY and CDR2 is SVGAGI. Trimming pared 6 bases from V and 0 bases from J, leaving 14 bases between. The CDR3 runs to 15 residues. The CDR3 spells CASRRGPQYQETQYF. The DNA of the CDR3 is TGTGCCAGCAGGCGGGGGCCCCAATACCAAGAGACCCAGTACTTC.

This clone appeared once. The chain has TRBV3-1 (or the pseudogene TRBV3-2) and TRBJ1-1; D is perhaps TRBD1 (6 bases). The V gene's germline CDR1 is LGHDT and CDR2 YNNKEL (reference sequence). V lost 5 bases, J lost 4 bases, and 14 bases lay in between. This CDR3 is built from 14 residues. The DNA of the CDR3 is TGTGCCAGCAGCAACCAGGGGATGGGCACTGAAGCTTTCTTT. Protein product: CASSNQGMGTEAFF.

J is TRBJ1-1 and V is TRBV5-1, with D possibly being TRBD1 (5 bases). The length of the CDR3 is 13 residues. Germline V CDR1 and CDR2: SGHRS, YFSETQ. V lost 3 bases to trimming and J lost 9 bases, with 15 bases between them. DNA for the CDR3: TGCGCCAGCAGCTCCGGGGGTATGAACCAAGCTTTCTTT. Amino acids: CASSSGGMNQAFF.

Only one count was recorded for this clone. V is TRBV10-3 and J is TRBJ2-6; 9 bases fit TRBD1. The germline V gene has CDR1 ENHRY and CDR2 SYGVKD. The CDR3 has 18 residues. V lost 3 bases, J lost 0 bases, and 6 bases stayed unmatched. CDR3 in DNA: TGTGCCATCAGTGAATGGGACAGGGCCCACTCTGGGGCCAACGTCCTGACTTTC. Translating it yields CAISEWDRAHSGANVLTF.

The chain joins TRBV5-4 to TRBJ2-7, with D tentatively TRBD1 (5 bases). The CDR3 is 13 amino acids. Trimming took 3 bases from V and 6 from J, leaving 13 bases between them. CDR1 is SGHNT and CDR2 is YYREEE in the germline V gene (reference sequence). CDR3 DNA sequence: TGTGCCAGCAGCTCGGCAGGGCTTTCCGAGCAGTACTTC. It yields the protein CASSSAGLSEQYF. Filled out from reference TRBV5-4 and TRBJ2-7, the complete variable domain reads ETGVTQSPTHLIKTRGQQVTLRCSSQSGHNTVSWYQQALGQGPQFIFQYYREEENGRGNFPPRFSGLQFPNYSSELNVNALELDDSALYLCASSSAGLSEQYFGPGTRLTVT.

The CDR3 region is CAISSGTESTDTQYF. The CDR3 region has the DNA TGTGCCATCTCCTCGGGGACAGAAAGCACAGATACGCAGTATTTT. The chain has TRBV10-3 and TRBJ2-3; 7 bases fit TRBD1. The V segment lost 8 bases and the J segment 0 bases; nucleotides outside the gene matches: 8. This CDR3 spans 15 amino acids. Germline V CDR1 and CDR2: ENHRY, SYGVKD.

The sample holds a few counts of this clone. Here the CDR3 DNA reads TGCGCCAGCAGCTTAGCAGGGACAGGGTCCTACGAGCAGTACTTC. This gives the protein CASSLAGTGSYEQYF. The genes are TRBV5-1 and TRBJ2-7; the match to TRBD1 covers 9 bases. The junction had 4 bases not matched to a gene; V was cut back by 2 bases and J by 1 base. CDR1 and CDR2 from the germline V gene are SGHRS and YFSETQ. The CDR3 sequence is 15 residues long.

The chain carries TRBV28 and TRBJ2-5, with 8 bases lining up with TRBD1. Trimming removed 3 bases from V and 0 bases from J; junction bases left unmatched: 15. This CDR3 has 19 residues. CDR1 and CDR2 (germline): MDHEN, SYDVKM. DNA of the CDR3: TGTGCCAGCAGTTTTCCCGTAGGGCAGACAGGGGAGTACCAAGAGACCCAGTACTTC. Encoded protein: CASSFPVGQTGEYQETQYF. Drawing the rest from reference TRBV28 and TRBJ2-5, the complete variable domain is DVKVTQSSRYLVKRTGEKVFLECVQDMDHENMFWYRQDPGLGLRLIYFSYDVKMKEKGDIPEGYSVSREKKERFSLILESASTNQTSMYLCASSFPVGQTGEYQETQYFGPGTRLLVL.

The chain carries TRBV21-1 and TRBJ2-2; the table assigns TRBD1, which was not confirmed against the DNA. TRBV21-1 is designated a pseudogene. This CDR3 has 14 amino acids. CDR3 nucleotides: TGTGCCAGGTTGCAGGGGGCTGGCACCGGGGAGCTGTTTTTT. It encodes CARLQGAGTGELFF.

This rearrangement joins TRBV3-1 (or the pseudogene TRBV3-2) to TRBJ2-7, with D perhaps TRBD2 (6 bases). The CDR3 has 14 amino acids. CDR1 is LGHDT and CDR2 is YNNKEL in the germline V gene (reference sequence). Between the trimmed V and J ends, which lost 4 bases and 2 bases, there was a span of 12 bases. The CDR3 DNA reads TGTGCCAGCAGCCGATCGGGAGTACCCTACGAGCAGTACTTC. Residues: CASSRSGVPYEQYF.

This clone was seen once. The chain combines TRBV4-2 with TRBJ2-7, with D possibly being TRBD2 (7 bases). CDR1 and CDR2 (germline): LGHNA, YNFKEQ. Trimming stripped 0 bases from V and 3 bases from J, with 21 bases between. This CDR3 contains 18 residues. Here the CDR3 reads CASSQERPARGASYEQYF. The CDR3 region has the DNA TGTGCCAGCAGCCAAGAGCGACCGGCTCGGGGGGCGAGCTACGAGCAGTACTTC.

This rearrangement joins TRBV9 to TRBJ2-2; 8 nucleotides match TRBD2. Germline trimming cut 0 bases from V and 1 base from J; bases unmatched to any gene: 5. CDR1 is SGDLS, CDR2 YYNGEE, per germline. There are 17 residues in the CDR3. The CDR3 spells CASSVAGGAWNTGELFF. The CDR3 DNA reads as TGTGCCAGCAGCGTAGCCGGGGGGGCCTGGAACACCGGGGAGCTGTTTTTT.

The V gene is TRBV6-5, the J gene TRBJ1-2; TRBD1 aligns across 7 bases. CDR3 length equals 15 residues. CDR1 is MNHEY and CDR2 is SVGAGI in the germline V gene. Losses at the gene ends were 7 bases for V and 1 base for J; bases not matched to a gene: 9. DNA of the CDR3: TGTGCCAGCAACCATCAGGGGGGAGATAACTATGGCTACACCTTC. It encodes CASNHQGGDNYGYTF.

The CDR3 DNA sequence: TGTGCCAGTAGTAACTACAGGGGAAGCTCCTACGAGCAGTACTTC. Translation gives CASSNYRGSSYEQYF. This chain connects TRBV19 to TRBJ2-7; 7 bases align to TRBD1. CDR3 length equals 15 residues. J lost 0 bases, V lost 4 bases, and 6 bases had no gene match. Germline V lookup: CDR1 LNHDA, CDR2 SQIVND (reference sequence).

The chain has TRBV2 and TRBJ1-3, with D possibly matching TRBD1 (5 bases). The ends were cut back, 1 base at V and 0 bases at J, with 13 bases in the middle. In germline, CDR1 is SNHLY, CDR2 FYNNEI. The CDR3 spans 17 residues. CDR3 in DNA: TGTGCCAGCAGTGAAGTGGCGGGAGGGGACTCTGGAAACACCATATATTTT. Residues: CASSEVAGGDSGNTIYF. The complete variable domain, with remaining parts taken from reference TRBV2 and TRBJ1-3, reads EPEVTQTPSHQVTQMGQEVILRCVPISNHLYFYWYRQILGQKVEFLVSFYNNEISEKSEIFDDQFSVERPDGSNFTLKIRSTKLEDSAMYFCASSEVAGGDSGNTIYFGEGSWLTVV.

The chain recombines TRBV6-2 or TRBV6-3 with TRBJ2-1; 9 bases fit TRBD1. Losses at the gene ends were 4 bases for V and 0 bases for J; bases not matched to a gene: 7. The CDR3 consists of 17 residues. In germline, CDR1 is MNHEY, CDR2 SVGEGT. CDR3 loop: CASSSYRGLSSYNEQFF. For the CDR3, the DNA is TGTGCCAGCAGTTCCTACAGGGGGCTGAGCTCCTACAATGAGCAGTTCTTC.